Listed here are 30 T cell receptor beta chains from one sample, sequenced in a study of blood T cell repertoires in COVID-19. Here immunoSEQ multiplex PCR was the method, and the copy in TCRdb shows in-frame clones only, minus some. The sample comprises around 210,000 clones, around nine tenths of which are singletons, and around 1.5% rests with the top ten. Sequenced material: peripheral blood. These receptors all come from a man between 18 and 29 years old with active or convalescent COVID-19.

The V and J genes are TRBV5-4 and TRBJ2-3; D is unclear. Germline CDR1 and CDR2: SGHNT and YYREEE (reference sequence). The CDR3 contains 13 residues. V was cut by 2 bases and J by 0 bases, with 4 bases left in between. DNA of the CDR3: TGTGCCAGCAGCTTAACTAGCACAGATACGCAGTATTTT. This encodes CASSLTSTDTQYF.

The rearrangement joins TRBV19 to TRBJ1-5; 7 nucleotides agree with TRBD1. Germline V gives CDR1 LNHDA, CDR2 SQIVND (reference sequence). The J segment lost 0 bases and the V segment lost 7 bases, leaving 12 bases of the junction unmatched. The CDR3 runs to 17 residues. The CDR3 region has the DNA TGTGCCAGTAAAGACGGACAGGTGGATTATAGCAATCAGCCCCAGCATTTT. This sequence encodes CASKDGQVDYSNQPQHF.

V gene TRBV5-4 combines with J gene TRBJ1-6, with D possibly matching TRBD1 (6 bases). CDR3 length: 15 amino acids. Deletions cut 0 bases from V and 7 bases from J, with 11 bases between. Per the germline V gene, CDR1 is SGHNT and CDR2 is YYREEE (reference sequence). CDR3 nucleotide sequence: TGTGCCAGCAGCTTGGGTCAGGGGAAGAATTCACCCCTCCACTTT. Translated: CASSLGQGKNSPLHF.

J is TRBJ2-3 and V is TRBV9, with 7 bases aligning to TRBD2. Per the germline V gene, CDR1 is SGDLS and CDR2 is YYNGEE. With 4 bases clipped from V and 2 bases from J, the junction kept 7 bases outside the gene matches. The CDR3 spans 15 residues. CDR3 protein: CASSPTAGFTDTQYF. In nucleotides, the CDR3 is TGTGCCAGCAGCCCTACAGCGGGGTTCACAGATACGCAGTATTTT.

The table lists this clone with a count of one. This chain links TRBV29-1 with TRBJ1-5; the match to TRBD1 covers 9 bases. Unmatched junction bases numbered 6, after V lost 0 bases and J lost 9 bases. The CDR3 extends over 14 amino acids. Germline V gene lookup returns CDR1 SQVTM and CDR2 ANQGSEA. The DNA of the CDR3 is TGCAGCGTTGAAGATACAGGGGGCTCCGGGCCCCAGCATTTT. It yields the protein CSVEDTGGSGPQHF.

The chain recombines TRBV7-2 with TRBJ1-1; 8 bases fit TRBD1. V gave up 3 bases and J gave up 5 bases; unmatched junction bases: 8. The CDR3 length is 15 residues. Germline CDR1 and CDR2: SGHTA and FQGNSA. Here the CDR3 reads CASSLGTGRRTEAFF. DNA for the CDR3: TGTGCCAGCAGCTTGGGGACAGGCCGGAGGACTGAAGCTTTCTTT. The full variable domain, with the rest looked up from reference TRBV7-2 and TRBJ1-1, is GAGVSQSPSNKVTEKGKDVELRCDPISGHTALYWYRQSLGQGLEFLIYFQGNSAPDKSGLPSDRFSAERTGGSVSTLTIQRTQQEDSAVYLCASSLGTGRRTEAFFGQGTRLTVV.

The chain combines TRBV19 with TRBJ1-1, with a possible D match to TRBD1 (5 bases). V was pared by 5 bases and J by 7 bases, with 11 bases between. The CDR3 loop spans 12 amino acids. The V gene's germline CDR1 is LNHDA and CDR2 SQIVND (reference sequence). In nucleotides, the CDR3 is TGTGCCAGTAGTCTTGAGCAGGGTGAAGCTTTCTTT. It yields the protein CASSLEQGEAFF.

J is TRBJ2-1 and V is TRBV9, with 7 bases aligning to TRBD1. CDR3 size: 18 residues. The germline gives CDR1 SGDLS, CDR2 YYNGEE. V was pared by 0 bases and J by 6 bases, with 15 bases of the junction left unmatched. CDR3 nucleotides: TGTGCCAGCAGCGTAGGGGTAGAGGGGGCCGTTGGTTTCAATGAGCAGTTCTTC. Encoded protein: CASSVGVEGAVGFNEQFF.

The gene calls are TRBV3-1 (or the pseudogene TRBV3-2) and TRBJ2-3; tentatively, D is TRBD1 (6 bases). Trimming removed 6 bases from V and 1 base from J, with 11 bases in between. This CDR3 comprises 14 residues. Germline assignment: CDR1 LGHDT and CDR2 YNNKEL (reference sequence). CDR3 nucleotides: TGTGCCAGCAGTCGGACAGTCCGCACAGATACGCAGTATTTT. It specifies CASSRTVRTDTQYF.

The gene calls are TRBV7-2 and TRBJ2-3, with TRBD1 matching over 8 bases. After removal of 5 bases from V and 4 bases from J, the junction contained 11 bases not matched to a gene. The germline V gene has CDR1 SGHTA and CDR2 FQGNSA. This CDR3 has 16 amino acids. In DNA form, the CDR3 reads TGTGCCAGCAGCGCCGGCAGGGGGCGGGGACCAGATACGCAGTATTTT. This translates into CASSAGRGRGPDTQYF. The full variable domain, in which reference TRBV7-2 and TRBJ2-3 provide the parts outside the CDR3, is GAGVSQSPSNKVTEKGKDVELRCDPISGHTALYWYRQSLGQGLEFLIYFQGNSAPDKSGLPSDRFSAERTGGSVSTLTIQRTQQEDSAVYLCASSAGRGRGPDTQYFGPGTRLTVL.

The V call is TRBV5-6, the J call TRBJ2-1, with TRBD1 matching over 9 bases. The CDR3 is made up of 14 amino acids. V was pared by 2 bases and J by 15 bases, with 12 bases of the junction left unmatched. Germline-derived CDR1 and CDR2 are SGHDT and YYEEEE. Here the CDR3 DNA reads TGTGCCAGCAGCTTCGGGACAGGGAAACTGTTCTCGTTCTTC. Its protein is CASSFGTGKLFSFF. Full variable domain (outside the CDR3, taken from reference TRBV5-6 and TRBJ2-1): DAGVTQSPTHLIKTRGQQVTLRCSPKSGHDTVSWYQQALGQGPQFIFQYYEEEERQRGNFPDRFSGHQFPNYSSELNVNALLLGDSALYLCASSFGTGKLFSFFGPGTRLTVL.

The CDR3 spells CASRWLATMNTGELFF. The DNA for the CDR3 is TGCGCCAGCAGGTGGCTAGCGACAATGAACACCGGGGAGCTGTTTTTT. This rearrangement joins TRBV5-1 to TRBJ2-2; the D gene is possibly TRBD2 (6 bases). Germline V gene lookup returns CDR1 SGHRS and CDR2 YFSETQ. This CDR3 region has 16 residues. The V end lost 5 bases, the J end lost 1 base, and 15 bases lay between the germline ends.

J is TRBJ1-3 and V is TRBV7-9; D remains unclear. This CDR3 comprises 16 residues. CDR1 is SEHNR and CDR2 is FQNEAQ in the germline V gene (reference sequence). Between the trimmed V and J ends, which lost 2 bases and 0 bases, there was a span of 11 bases. Here the CDR3 reads CASSLPMADSGNTIYF. In DNA form, the CDR3 reads TGTGCCAGCAGCTTACCGATGGCTGACTCTGGAAACACCATATATTTT.

This rearrangement joins TRBV9 to TRBJ2-5; the match to TRBD1 covers 9 bases. CDR1 is SGDLS and CDR2 is YYNGEE in the germline V gene. The V and J ends lost 2 bases and 5 bases, in that order; junction bases with no gene match: 7. The CDR3 is 15 amino acids. The CDR3 nucleotides are TGTGCCAGCAGCGTGCAGACAGGGGGTAGTGAGACCCAGTACTTC. Protein: CASSVQTGGSETQYF.

The chain joins TRBV5-1 to TRBJ1-1; 8 positions match TRBD1. Trimming at V came to 3 bases and at J to 6 bases, leaving 25 bases not matched to a gene. This CDR3 is 20 amino acids long. CDR1 and CDR2 from the germline V gene are SGHRS and YFSETQ. CDR3 sequence: CASSSKREQGVDNSAAEAFF. CDR3 nucleotides: TGCGCCAGCAGCTCCAAAAGGGAACAGGGGGTGGACAACTCGGCAGCTGAAGCTTTCTTT.

This clone showed up just once. The V gene is TRBV5-1, the J gene TRBJ1-6; 7 bases agree with TRBD1. The V gene end was trimmed by 0 bases and the J gene end by 7 bases; junction bases not matched to a gene: 4. CDR3 length: 15 residues. Germline-derived CDR1 and CDR2 are SGHRS and YFSETQ. The CDR3 loop is CASSLGDSGNSPLHF. The CDR3 bases are TGCGCCAGCAGCTTGGGGGACAGTGGGAATTCACCCCTCCACTTT.

The V gene is TRBV7-9, the J gene TRBJ2-6, with 7 bases identical to TRBD2. The germline V gene has CDR1 SEHNR and CDR2 FQNEAQ (reference sequence). CDR3 length: 16 residues. The V and J ends lost 1 base and 0 bases, in that order; junction bases with no gene match: 0. CDR3 sequence reads: CASSLVAGSGANVLTF. CDR3 coding DNA: TGTGCCAGCAGCTTAGTAGCGGGCTCTGGGGCCAACGTCCTGACTTTC. Combining the CDR3 with reference TRBV7-9 and TRBJ2-6 gives the whole variable domain DTGVSQNPRHKITKRGQNVTFRCDPISEHNRLYWYRQTLGQGPEFLTYFQNEAQLEKSRLLSDRFSAERPKGSFSTLEIQRTEQGDSAMYLCASSLVAGSGANVLTFGAGSRLTVL.

This chain links TRBV12-3 or TRBV12-4 with TRBJ1-1, with unresolved D. The CDR3 loop spans 11 amino acids. The V gene lost 7 bases and the J gene lost 5 bases, with 8 bases spanning the gap. The CDR3 sequence is CASTRVTEAFF. For the CDR3, the DNA is TGTGCCAGCACTCGTGTGACTGAAGCTTTCTTT.

This chain joins TRBV6-5 and TRBJ2-7; the D gene is possibly TRBD1 (6 bases). The CDR3 contains 15 residues. Trimming took off 2 bases at V and 5 bases at J, with 16 bases between the two ends. Germline values: CDR1 MNHEY, CDR2 SVGAGI. In nucleotides, the CDR3 is TGTGCCAGCAGTTACCGTAGGGGGATTCGCGACGAGCAGTACTTC. This sequence encodes CASSYRRGIRDEQYF.

This chain uses TRBV5-5 with TRBJ2-7; TRBD2 agrees at 14 bases. This CDR3 spans 15 amino acids. Germline lookup yields CDR1 SGHKS and CDR2 YYEKEE (reference sequence). The J segment lost 5 bases and the V segment lost 0 bases, leaving 1 base of the junction unmatched. CDR3 sequence: CASSLAGLAGDEQYF. Written as DNA, the CDR3 is TGTGCCAGCAGCTTGGCGGGACTAGCGGGAGACGAGCAGTACTTC.

J is TRBJ2-3 and V is TRBV14; TRBD1 matches 10 bases. The CDR3 runs to 17 residues. V lost 4 bases, J lost 7 bases, and 14 bases stayed unmatched. Germline CDR1 is SGHDN and CDR2 is FVKESK. In DNA, the CDR3 is TGTGCCAGCAGCCCTACTTGGGGACAGGGGAACGTATATACGCAGTATTTT. Translated: CASSPTWGQGNVYTQYF.

This chain joins TRBV5-1 and TRBJ1-1; TRBD1 matches 10 bases. This CDR3 has 18 residues. After removal of 4 bases from V and 4 bases from J, the junction contained 16 bases not matched to a gene. Germline V gives CDR1 SGHRS, CDR2 YFSETQ. CDR3 nucleotide sequence: TGCGCCAGCAGCGATCTTGCCCTGACAGGGGGCGGGGGCACTGAAGCTTTCTTT. Its protein is CASSDLALTGGGGTEAFF. The full variable domain, its missing parts supplied by reference TRBV5-1 and TRBJ1-1, is KAGVTQTPRYLIKTRGQQVTLSCSPISGHRSVSWYQQTPGQGLQFLFEYFSETQRNKGNFPGRFSGRQFSNSRSEMNVSTLELGDSALYLCASSDLALTGGGGTEAFFGQGTRLTVV.

The chain joins TRBV29-1 to TRBJ2-1; D might be TRBD2 (5 bases). The CDR3 sequence is 15 residues long. Trimming stripped 7 bases from V and 4 bases from J, with 20 bases between. The germline gives CDR1 SQVTM, CDR2 ANQGSEA. CDR3 amino acids: CSAELASPMYNEQFF. The CDR3, as DNA: TGCAGCGCGGAACTGGCTAGCCCTATGTACAATGAGCAGTTCTTC.

This clone was found a few times. The chain employs TRBV11-3 and TRBJ2-1; maybe TRBD2 (5 bases). V was shortened by 3 bases and J by 6 bases, with 9 bases between the two germline ends. CDR1 is SGHNT, CDR2 YENEEA, per germline. The CDR3 consists of 13 residues. CDR3 nucleotides: TGTGCCAGCAGCTTCGAGGGAATCAATGAGCAGTTCTTC. Its protein product is CASSFEGINEQFF.

For the CDR3, the DNA is TGTGCCAGCAGTTTATATGCGTCGGGTTACACTGAAGCTTTCTTT. It specifies CASSLYASGYTEAFF. This chain connects TRBV27 to TRBJ1-1; D not resolved. The CDR3 totals 15 residues. Looked up from germline, CDR1 is MNHEY and CDR2 is SMNVEV (reference sequence). V lost 1 base and J 3 bases, leaving 12 bases between the germline ends.

CDR3 amino acids: CASMGQGQDTQYF. The DNA for the CDR3 is TGTGCCAGCATGGGACAGGGGCAGGATACGCAGTATTTT. This sequence joins TRBV6-6 and TRBJ2-3, with 10 bases aligning to TRBD1. CDR1 is MNHNY, CDR2 SVGAGI, per germline (reference sequence). Trimming took 7 bases from V and 6 from J; bases not matched to a gene: 4. The CDR3 covers 13 residues.

Only a few counts were recorded for this clone. The gene calls are TRBV4-3 and TRBJ2-1, with 8 bases fitting TRBD2. CDR3 size: 19 residues. J lost 0 bases, V lost 2 bases, and 12 bases had no gene match. Germline-derived CDR1 and CDR2 are LGHNA and YSLEER. CDR3 loop: CASSQRVAGYPSSYNEQFF. DNA for the CDR3: TGCGCCAGCAGCCAACGCGTAGCGGGATACCCGAGCTCCTACAATGAGCAGTTCTTC.

The CDR3 nucleotides read TGTGCCACCAGCAGGGGACAGGGATCGGCCAATGAGCAGTTCTTC. Translation gives CATSRGQGSANEQFF. This rearrangement joins TRBV15 to TRBJ2-1; 9 nucleotides agree with TRBD1. V lost 3 bases, J lost 6 bases, and 6 bases stayed unmatched. The CDR3 totals 15 residues. Germline assignment: CDR1 LNHNV and CDR2 YYDKDF (reference sequence).

The chain couples TRBV6-5 to TRBJ1-2; D is perhaps TRBD1 (5 bases). In germline, CDR1 is MNHEY, CDR2 SVGAGI. CDR3 length: 13 residues. V dropped 8 bases and J dropped 6 bases, with 16 bases sitting between them. The CDR3 sequence: CASRPWGDHGYTF. In DNA form, the CDR3 reads TGTGCCAGCCGACCCTGGGGGGACCATGGCTACACCTTC.

This clone is a singleton in its sample. The CDR3 loop reads CASSQDGSAGGSHEQYF. CDR3 nucleotide sequence: TGCGCCAGCAGCCAAGATGGGTCAGCGGGAGGATCCCACGAGCAGTACTTC. V and J are TRBV4-3 and TRBJ2-7, with 9 bases aligning to TRBD2. The CDR3 is 17 residues long. The ends lost 0 bases at V and 5 bases at J; junction bases unmatched: 11. Germline V CDR1 and CDR2: LGHNA, YSLEER.